The 25 T cell receptor beta chains below all came from one sample that was sequenced in a study of CD8 T cells in Susac syndrome. The authors reverse transcribed roughly 0.5 to 1 ug RNA with random hexamers. MiXCR was run by TCRdb on the immunoSEQ multiplex PCR reads, yielding one entry per CDR3 protein. This sample has about 200,000 distinct CDR3 sequences; 90% to 95% occur once, and the top ten carry roughly 0.088%. The specimen sequenced was CD4+ T cells from PBMCs. All receptors come from a human donor with multiple sclerosis.

This clonotype showed up just once. The V and J genes are TRBV3-1 and TRBJ1-2, with no clear D. Germline V gives CDR1 LGHDT, CDR2 YNNKEL (reference sequence). Trimming pared 0 bases from V and 7 bases from J, leaving 12 bases between. The CDR3 consists of 14 residues. The CDR3 protein is CASSQDLWLVGYTF. The CDR3 nucleotides read TGTGCCAGCAGCCAAGACTTATGGCTCGTTGGCTACACCTTC.

V and J are TRBV7-7 and TRBJ2-1; D might be TRBD1 (5 bases). CDR3 length: 16 residues. The V end lost 5 bases, the J end lost 6 bases, and 20 bases lay between the germline ends. The germline gives CDR1 SSHAT, CDR2 FNYEAQ (reference sequence). In nucleotides, the CDR3 is TGTGCCAGCAGCCCAACTAATGGGGCCGGAACCAATGAGCAGTTCTTC. It translates to CASSPTNGAGTNEQFF.

This clonotype was counted a single time. An end of the junction does not agree with germline; a read error may underlie this. The chain combines TRBV19 with TRBJ1-2; 9 bases fit TRBD1. CDR1 is LNHDA and CDR2 is SQIVND in the germline V gene (reference sequence). This CDR3 contains 13 residues. CDR3 bases: TGTGCCAGTAGTATAGAGGGGACAGGGACCCGCGCCTTC. It codes for CASSIEGTGTRAF. Full variable domain (remainder filled in from reference TRBV19 and TRBJ1-2): DGGITQSPKYLFRKEGQNVTLSCEQNLNHDAMYWYRQDPGQGLRLIYYSQIVNDFQKGDIAEGYSVSREKKESFPLTVTSAQKNPTAFYLCASSIEGTGTRAFGSGTRLTVV.

The rearrangement joins TRBV12-3 or TRBV12-4 to TRBJ2-4, with TRBD1 matching 8 bases. This CDR3 region has 16 residues. Trimming removed 5 bases from V and 2 bases from J; junction bases left unmatched: 8. The CDR3 region is CASSRGTGYTKNIQYF. CDR3 coding DNA: TGTGCCAGCAGTCGAGGGACAGGTTATACCAAAAACATTCAGTACTTC.

The chain joins TRBV4-1 to TRBJ2-1; D uncertain. Germline CDR1 MGHRA, CDR2 YSYEKL. Trimming took off 2 bases at V and 0 bases at J, with 8 bases between the two ends. The length of the CDR3 is 15 residues. CDR3 bases: TGCGCCAGCAGCCAAAGCGCCGACTCCTACAATGAGCAGTTCTTC. Translation gives CASSQSADSYNEQFF.

The chain links TRBV29-1 to TRBJ2-5; tentatively, D is TRBD1 (6 bases). The CDR3 spans 13 residues. The V gene's germline CDR1 is SQVTM and CDR2 ANQGSEA. The V gene lost 6 bases and the J gene lost 2 bases, with 13 bases spanning the gap. Here the CDR3 DNA reads TGCAGCGTACAGGGTCTCGCTCAAGAGACCCAGTACTTC. It is translated as CSVQGLAQETQYF.

V and J are TRBV9 and TRBJ2-7; 9 positions match TRBD1. Trimming cost V 2 bases and J 6 bases; bases outside gene matches: 0. The germline gives CDR1 SGDLS, CDR2 YYNGEE. This CDR3 comprises 12 residues. CDR3 protein: CASSVTGGEQYF. CDR3 DNA sequence: TGTGCCAGCAGCGTGACAGGGGGCGAGCAGTACTTC.

The chain couples TRBV27 to TRBJ2-4; 7 bases are a match to TRBD1. The length of the CDR3 is 17 residues. The trim removed 0 bases at V and 0 bases at J, leaving 5 bases unmatched. Looked up from germline, CDR1 is MNHEY and CDR2 is SMNVEV (reference sequence). CDR3 coding DNA: TGTGCCAGCAGTTTATCACGGCAGGGGGTAGCCAAAAACATTCAGTACTTC. Its protein product is CASSLSRQGVAKNIQYF.

The chain recombines TRBV6-5 with TRBJ2-3, with TRBD2 as a possible D gene (5 bases). The germline V gene encodes CDR1 MNHEY and CDR2 SVGAGI. The V end lost 5 bases, the J end lost 0 bases, and 9 bases lay between the germline ends. The length of the CDR3 is 14 residues. The chain's CDR3 is CASSRAVSTDTQYF. The CDR3 DNA reads as TGTGCCAGCAGTAGAGCGGTGAGCACAGATACGCAGTATTTT.

The chain couples TRBV12-3 or TRBV12-4 to TRBJ2-1, with 7 bases identical to TRBD2. The CDR3 has 16 residues. After removal of 2 bases from V and 3 bases from J, the junction contained 7 bases not matched to a gene. CDR3 in DNA: TGTGCCAGCAGTTTAATTTCCGGGAGGTACTACAATGAGCAGTTCTTC. Translating it yields CASSLISGRYYNEQFF.

This clonotype appeared a few times. The chain couples TRBV29-1 to TRBJ2-5; D may be TRBD1 (6 bases). The CDR3 loop spans 15 amino acids. V gave up 5 bases and J gave up 2 bases, with 18 bases separating them. Germline assignment: CDR1 SQVTM and CDR2 ANQGSEA. CDR3 sequence: CSVCRGTPKQETQYF. The DNA of the CDR3 is TGCAGCGTTTGCCGAGGGACACCGAAACAAGAGACCCAGTACTTC.

This chain connects TRBV3-1 to TRBJ1-1; perhaps TRBD1 as D (5 bases). V was cut by 0 bases and J by 3 bases, with 8 bases left in between. The CDR3 has 14 residues. CDR1 LGHDT and CDR2 YNNKEL come from the germline V gene (reference sequence). In DNA form, the CDR3 reads TGTGCCAGCAGCCAAGATTGGGGCTACACTGAAGCTTTCTTT. Translated, it gives CASSQDWGYTEAFF.

The chain recombines TRBV25-1 with TRBJ2-1; 8 nucleotides align to TRBD2. J lost 7 bases, V lost 1 base, and 9 bases had no gene match. The CDR3 runs to 16 residues. Germline V gene sequence: CDR1 MGHDK, CDR2 SYGVNS. CDR3 DNA: TGTGCCAGCAGTGAATCCCCTAGCGGGCGGTTTAATGAGCAGTTCTTC. This translates into CASSESPSGRFNEQFF. Using reference TRBV25-1 and TRBJ2-1 for the parts outside the CDR3, the full variable domain is EADIYQTPRYLVIGTGKKITLECSQTMGHDKMYWYQQDPGMELHLIHYSYGVNSTEKGDLSSESTVSRIRTEHFPLTLESARPSHTSQYLCASSESPSGRFNEQFFGPGTRLTVL.

V gene TRBV20-1 combines with J gene TRBJ2-1, with 12 nucleotides matching TRBD2. CDR3 length: 14 amino acids. J was trimmed by 9 bases and V by 6 bases; bases with no gene match: 9. Germline V gene sequence: CDR1 DFQATT, CDR2 SNEGSKA (reference sequence). This chain's CDR3 is CSAHLAGGRPEQFF. The CDR3 DNA reads as TGCAGTGCCCACCTAGCGGGGGGGCGACCTGAGCAGTTCTTC.

This sequence joins TRBV12-3 or TRBV12-4 and TRBJ2-3; D call uncertain. The CDR3 is made up of 11 amino acids. V dropped 5 bases and J dropped 5 bases, with 5 bases sitting between them. The chain's CDR3 is CASSHRDTQYF. The DNA for the CDR3 is TGTGCCAGCAGTCACAGAGATACGCAGTATTTT.

This clonotype was seen more than once but under ten times. CDR3 in amino acids: CASSLRANYGYTF. The DNA for the CDR3 is TGTGCCAGCAGTCTCCGTGCTAACTATGGCTACACCTTC. The chain uses TRBV11-2 and TRBJ1-2; D gene uncertain. Germline values: CDR1 SGHAT, CDR2 FQNNGV. Trimming pared 6 bases from V and 0 bases from J, leaving 8 bases between. The CDR3 is 13 amino acids. The whole variable domain, remainder taken from reference TRBV11-2 and TRBJ1-2, is EAGVAQSPRYKIIEKRQSVAFWCNPISGHATLYWYQQILGQGPKLLIQFQNNGVVDDSQLPKDRFSAERLKGVDSTLKIQPAKLEDSAVYLCASSLRANYGYTFGSGTRLTVV.

The chain has TRBV29-1 and TRBJ2-1; no definite D call. Trimming cost V 8 bases and J 5 bases, with 19 bases left between them. The CDR3 runs to 14 residues. CDR1 and CDR2 from the germline V gene are SQVTM and ANQGSEA. The CDR3 is CSSEKLLINNEQFF. The CDR3 DNA follows: TGCAGCTCGGAAAAACTACTGATAAACAATGAGCAGTTCTTC.

A remark on this clonotype: The CDR3 does not close with the conserved phenylalanine or tryptophan, likely indicating a read error. The chain is built from TRBV6-6 and TRBJ1-5; D is perhaps TRBD1 (5 bases). CDR3 length equals 14 residues. Germline V gene lookup returns CDR1 MNHNY and CDR2 SVGAGI (reference sequence). Trimming left V 7 bases short and J 3 bases short, with 13 bases between. The CDR3: CASTPGGINQPQHL. The CDR3, as DNA: TGTGCCAGCACTCCTGGGGGGATCAATCAGCCCCAGCATCTT.

The genes are TRBV20-1 and TRBJ1-2; D is possibly TRBD1 (6 bases). Trimming took 0 bases from V and 3 from J, leaving 8 bases between them. Germline assignment: CDR1 DFQATT and CDR2 SNEGSKA (reference sequence). The CDR3 is 13 amino acids. CDR3 nucleotides: TGCAGTGCTAGAGATCCAGGGGACTATGGCTACACCTTC. This encodes CSARDPGDYGYTF.

This chain joins TRBV3-1 and TRBJ2-1; perhaps TRBD2 as D (5 bases). Trimming shortened V by 4 bases and J by 0 bases, and 16 bases separated the two germline ends. There are 17 residues in the CDR3. CDR1 and CDR2 from the germline V gene are LGHDT and YNNKEL (reference sequence). The CDR3 loop is CASSPFVQRLSYNEQFF. The CDR3 DNA reads as TGTGCCAGCAGCCCCTTCGTTCAGCGGCTCTCCTACAATGAGCAGTTCTTC.

The chain combines TRBV3-1 with TRBJ2-1; possible D gene TRBD2, 5 bases. The germline V gene encodes CDR1 LGHDT and CDR2 YNNKEL (reference sequence). Trimming shortened V by 2 bases and J by 2 bases, and 13 bases separated the two germline ends. The CDR3 extends over 16 amino acids. The CDR3 sequence: CASSQRPAGTYNEQFF. Here the CDR3 DNA reads TGTGCCAGCAGCCAAAGACCGGCGGGTACCTACAATGAGCAGTTCTTC.

The V call is TRBV3-1, the J call TRBJ1-6; D might be TRBD1 (5 bases). Germline V lookup: CDR1 LGHDT, CDR2 YNNKEL (reference sequence). Deletions cut 3 bases from V and 10 bases from J, with 13 bases between. This CDR3 is 14 amino acids long. CDR3 DNA: TGTGCCAGCAGCCAGGGCAGGGAGTTATCACCCCTCCACTTT. Translated: CASSQGRELSPLHF.

The chain combines TRBV5-4 with TRBJ2-7; 8 bases align to TRBD1. Unmatched junction bases numbered 9, after V lost 4 bases and J lost 12 bases. Germline CDR1 SGHNT, CDR2 YYREEE (reference sequence). The CDR3 extends over 12 amino acids. This CDR3 reads CASSLQGQGTYF. DNA of the CDR3: TGTGCCAGCAGCCTGCAAGGACAGGGAACGTACTTC.

V usage is TRBV29-1 and J usage is TRBJ1-2; 8 bases line up with TRBD1. Germline lookup yields CDR1 SQVTM and CDR2 ANQGSEA. The junction had 5 bases not matched to a gene; V was cut back by 2 bases and J by 6 bases. The CDR3 totals 13 residues. CDR3 region: CSVEQGRGHGYTF. CDR3 DNA sequence: TGCAGCGTTGAACAGGGCAGGGGGCATGGCTACACCTTC.

The chain recombines TRBV9 with TRBJ1-4, with D maybe TRBD1 (6 bases). V lost 4 bases, J lost 4 bases, and 14 bases lay in between. This CDR3 is 15 amino acids long. From germline, CDR1 is SGDLS and CDR2 YYNGEE. The chain's CDR3 is CASSPRTDLNEKLFF. The DNA for the CDR3 is TGTGCCAGCAGCCCTCGGACAGATCTTAATGAAAAACTGTTTTTT. The full variable domain, its missing parts supplied by reference TRBV9 and TRBJ1-4, is DSGVTQTPKHLITATGQRVTLRCSPRSGDLSVYWYQQSLDQGLQFLIQYYNGEERAKGNILERFSAQQFPDLHSELNLSSLELGDSALYFCASSPRTDLNEKLFFGSGTQLSVL.